A selection of T cell receptor beta chains follows, all from one sample in a study of blood T cell repertoires in COVID-19. Data came from immunoSEQ multiplex PCR; TCRdb stores just in-frame clones and leaves some out. The table includes more than 120,000 clones, roughly 89% detected once. Sequencing input: peripheral blood. These receptors were taken from a woman aged 45-65 years with acute or convalescent COVID-19. Both conserved end residues are part of each CDR3. The order of the fields is D gene, J gene, V gene, clone size, CDR3 protein, CDR3 DNA. The D gene is left open where the match is weak. Only some rows state a clone size, as once, few, many or a class for expanded clones.

d_call: TRBD2; j_call: TRBJ2-1; v_call: TRBV6-6; clone_size: once; cdr3_aa: CASSPTSGPYNEQFF; cdr3_nt: TGTGCCAGCAGCCCTACTAGCGGGCCCTACAATGAGCAGTTCTTC
d_call: TRBD1; j_call: TRBJ1-2; v_call: TRBV5-6; clone_size: NA; cdr3_aa: CASSTGTGTSYGYTF; cdr3_nt: TGTGCCAGCAGTACCGGGACAGGGACCAGCTATGGCTACACCTTC
d_call: NA; j_call: TRBJ2-1; v_call: TRBV19; clone_size: NA; cdr3_aa: CASSMGLREQFF; cdr3_nt: TGTGCCAGTAGTATGGGGCTTCGAGAGCAGTTCTTC
d_call: TRBD1; j_call: TRBJ1-3; v_call: TRBV12-5; clone_size: NA; cdr3_aa: CASGPGQGTILSGNTIYF; cdr3_nt: TGTGCTAGTGGCCCTGGACAGGGGACCATCCTCTCTGGAAACACCATATATTTT
d_call: NA; j_call: TRBJ1-5; v_call: TRBV18; clone_size: NA; cdr3_aa: CASSPGAGQPQHF; cdr3_nt: TGTGCCAGCTCACCGGGGGCCGGTCAGCCCCAGCATTTT
d_call: TRBD2; j_call: TRBJ2-7; v_call: TRBV10-3; clone_size: NA; cdr3_aa: CAITSGRSSYEQYF; cdr3_nt: TGTGCCATCACTAGCGGGAGAAGCTCCTACGAGCAGTACTTC
d_call: TRBD1; j_call: TRBJ1-3; v_call: TRBV11-2; clone_size: NA; cdr3_aa: CASSFPGTGSGNTIYF; cdr3_nt: TGTGCCAGCAGCTTCCCCGGGACAGGGTCTGGAAACACCATATATTTT
d_call: TRBD1; j_call: TRBJ1-2; v_call: TRBV20-1; clone_size: once; cdr3_aa: CSASMGQGTQLYGYTF; cdr3_nt: TGCAGTGCTAGTATGGGACAGGGTACCCAACTTTATGGCTACACCTTC
d_call: TRBD2; j_call: TRBJ2-1; v_call: TRBV9; clone_size: NA; cdr3_aa: CASSASGVSYNEQFF; cdr3_nt: TGTGCCAGCAGCGCCAGCGGGGTCTCCTACAATGAGCAGTTCTTC
d_call: TRBD2; j_call: TRBJ2-1; v_call: TRBV19; clone_size: NA; cdr3_aa: CASSMEGTSGRVPYNEQFF; cdr3_nt: TGTGCCAGTAGTATGGAGGGGACTAGCGGGAGGGTACCCTACAATGAGCAGTTCTTC
d_call: TRBD1; j_call: TRBJ1-6; v_call: TRBV6-4; clone_size: NA; cdr3_aa: CASHPGTGSLWNSPLHF; cdr3_nt: TGTGCCAGCCACCCAGGGACAGGTTCTCTTTGGAATTCACCCCTCCACTTT
d_call: TRBD1; j_call: TRBJ1-2; v_call: TRBV25-1; clone_size: NA; cdr3_aa: CASSAFQGAGGYTF; cdr3_nt: TGTGCCAGCAGTGCCTTCCAGGGGGCCGGCGGCTACACCTTC
d_call: NA; j_call: TRBJ1-1; v_call: TRBV7-8; clone_size: NA; cdr3_aa: CASSLDGGEDSAEAFF; cdr3_nt: TGTGCCAGCAGCTTAGATGGGGGCGAGGATTCCGCTGAAGCTTTCTTT
d_call: TRBD1; j_call: TRBJ1-2; v_call: TRBV25-1; clone_size: NA; cdr3_aa: CASSSPGQLYGYTF; cdr3_nt: TGTGCCAGCAGTTCCCCGGGACAGCTATATGGCTACACCTTC
d_call: TRBD2; j_call: TRBJ2-1; v_call: TRBV7-9; clone_size: few; cdr3_aa: CASSLPGLASSIEQFF; cdr3_nt: TGTGCCAGCAGCTTACCGGGACTAGCGTCCTCAATTGAGCAGTTCTTC
d_call: TRBD1; j_call: TRBJ1-2; v_call: TRBV20-1; clone_size: NA; cdr3_aa: CSASDITGVPNYGYTF; cdr3_nt: TGCAGTGCTAGTGACATTACAGGGGTTCCTAACTATGGCTACACCTTC
d_call: NA; j_call: TRBJ2-1; v_call: TRBV24-1; clone_size: NA; cdr3_aa: CATSDSTKTTLVNNEQFF; cdr3_nt: TGTGCCACCAGTGATTCTACTAAGACTACTCTAGTAAACAATGAGCAGTTCTTC
d_call: NA; j_call: TRBJ2-7; v_call: TRBV28; clone_size: NA; cdr3_aa: CASSLEGGPYEQYF; cdr3_nt: TGTGCCAGCAGTTTGGAAGGAGGGCCCTACGAGCAGTACTTC
d_call: NA; j_call: TRBJ1-1; v_call: TRBV9; clone_size: once; cdr3_aa: CASSVFRDGGTEAFF; cdr3_nt: TGTGCCAGCAGCGTGTTCCGAGACGGCGGAACTGAAGCTTTCTTT
d_call: TRBD2; j_call: TRBJ2-1; v_call: TRBV6-2/TRBV6-3; clone_size: few; cdr3_aa: CASSYSVGGVEQFF; cdr3_nt: TGTGCCAGCAGTTACTCGGTGGGAGGGGTTGAGCAGTTCTTC
d_call: TRBD1; j_call: TRBJ1-3; v_call: TRBV14; clone_size: NA; cdr3_aa: CASSPPTGGFSGNTIYF; cdr3_nt: TGTGCCAGCAGCCCTCCTACAGGGGGCTTCTCTGGAAACACCATATATTTT
d_call: NA; j_call: TRBJ1-2; v_call: TRBV7-9; clone_size: many; cdr3_aa: CASSWGGSSYGYTF; cdr3_nt: TGTGCCAGCAGCTGGGGGGGCAGTTCTTATGGCTACACCTTC